This T cell receptor beta chain was obtained from a study of T cell responses to AZD1222 COVID-19 vaccine. Study-level findings and limits: Spike-specific TCR breadth and depth went up after people got two AZD1222 doses.

Germline CDR1 SGHAT, CDR2 FQNNGV. The junction had 7 bases not matched to a gene; V was cut back by 1 base and J by 5 bases. This CDR3 is 16 amino acids long. As for this clone: The antigen remains unidentified.

Using immunoSEQ multiplex PCR, the repertoire was profiled, and TCRdb retains in-frame clones only, with some absent. Of tens of thousands of clones detected, approximately 85% appear once; the ten largest clones hold about 12%. The source is an adult who received the AZD1222 COVID-19 vaccine. This specimen consisted of peripheral blood, obtained 28 days after the second AZD1222 dose. This sequence joins TRBV11-2 and TRBJ2-5; 10 nucleotides match TRBD1. The CDR3 is CASSLGDRGTLETQYF. In nucleotides, the CDR3 is TGTGCCAGCAGCTTAGGGGACAGGGGAACACTGGAGACCCAGTACTTC.